This T cell receptor beta chain was identified during a study of blood T cell repertoires in COVID-19. Study-level background: Whether acute or convalescent, the COVID-19 samples came from the United States, Italy and Spain. Sample material is recorded as cDNA or gDNA derived from T cells, B-cell-depleted T cells, or PBMCs.

Authors' data handling: The assay estimated nucleated cells by amplifying reference gene primers. Clones were read by immunoSEQ multiplex PCR, and TCRdb kept only the in-frame ones, dropping some. For V, J and clone size, that table is used; D and trimming come from the DNA. The sample carries 150,000 to 200,000 clones, roughly four fifths recorded once. CDR3 length: 14 residues. V lost 3 bases to trimming and J lost 3 bases, with 11 bases between them. Germline assignment: CDR1 LGHNA and CDR2 YNFKEQ. Only a few counts were recorded for this clone. Sequencing was done on a sample of peripheral blood. The clonotype was recovered from a man in his forties or fifties who had recovered from COVID-19. J is TRBJ1-1 and V is TRBV4-2; a possible D gene is TRBD1 (6 bases). The CDR3 protein is CASSHVQGYTEAFF. The CDR3 nucleotides read TGTGCCAGCAGCCACGTACAGGGTTACACTGAAGCTTTCTTT.